The rows below give T cell receptor beta chains drawn from one sample of a study of OX40 agonist ivuxolimab in advanced cancers. This table comes from immunoSEQ multiplex PCR, and its TCRdb copy is limited to in-frame clones, with some not included. This sample yields more than 70,000 clones, of which about four fifths are seen a single time; 20% to 25% belongs to the top ten. Sample: CD4+ or CD8+ T cells sorted from blood, taken in a trial of the OX40 agonist ivuxolimab. The receptors stem from an adult with an advanced solid tumor such as melanoma, head and neck, liver or kidney cancer. Both conserved end residues are part of each CDR3. The D gene is left open where the match is weak. Clone size is not always given. Where it is, it says once, few, many or a class for expanded clones.

D gene: TRBD1; J gene: TRBJ2-7; V gene: TRBV5-8; clone size: NA; CDR3 protein: CASSPGQGFLEQYF; CDR3 DNA: TGTGCCAGCAGCCCGGGACAGGGTTTCCTCGAGCAGTACTTC
D gene: NA; J gene: TRBJ2-6; V gene: TRBV30; clone size: once; CDR3 protein: CAWTVSSGANVLTF; CDR3 DNA: TGTGCCTGGACCGTCTCCTCTGGGGCCAACGTCCTGACTTTC
D gene: NA; J gene: TRBJ2-1; V gene: TRBV2; clone size: few; CDR3 protein: CASSDSLVTYNEQFF; CDR3 DNA: TGTGCCAGCAGTGATTCACTAGTTACTTACAATGAGCAGTTCTTC
D gene: NA; J gene: TRBJ2-7; V gene: TRBV10-3; clone size: NA; CDR3 protein: CAISGDQTYEQYF; CDR3 DNA: TGTGCCATCAGCGGGGACCAGACCTACGAGCAGTACTTC
D gene: NA; J gene: TRBJ2-5; V gene: TRBV5-4; clone size: NA; CDR3 protein: CASSTQGQETQYF; CDR3 DNA: TGTGCCAGCAGCACCCAGGGACAAGAGACCCAGTACTTC
D gene: NA; J gene: TRBJ1-1; V gene: TRBV5-4; clone size: NA; CDR3 protein: CASSLDTGSTIMNTEAFF; CDR3 DNA: TGTGCCAGCAGCTTGGATACGGGGTCCACTATTATGAACACTGAAGCTTTCTTT
D gene: TRBD1; J gene: TRBJ2-7; V gene: TRBV5-1; clone size: NA; CDR3 protein: CASSLGDSSSYEQYF; CDR3 DNA: TGCGCCAGCAGCTTGGGGGACAGCTCTTCCTACGAGCAGTACTTC
D gene: NA; J gene: TRBJ1-6; V gene: TRBV6-5; clone size: NA; CDR3 protein: CASSTGRNSPLHF; CDR3 DNA: TGTGCCAGCAGCACCGGGCGGAATTCACCCCTCCACTTT
D gene: TRBD1; J gene: TRBJ2-7; V gene: TRBV12-5; clone size: NA; CDR3 protein: CASGLLAGTGDFYEQYF; CDR3 DNA: TGTGCTAGTGGTTTGTTAGCCGGGACAGGGGATTTCTACGAGCAGTACTTC
D gene: TRBD1; J gene: TRBJ1-2; V gene: TRBV7-2; clone size: NA; CDR3 protein: CASSRAGTGNGYTF; CDR3 DNA: TGTGCCAGCAGCCGAGCCGGGACAGGGAATGGCTACACCTTC
D gene: NA; J gene: TRBJ2-3; V gene: TRBV6-5; clone size: NA; CDR3 protein: CASSYRGPSNTQYF; CDR3 DNA: TGTGCCAGCAGTTACAGAGGACCTTCCAATACGCAGTATTTT
D gene: TRBD2; J gene: TRBJ2-1; V gene: TRBV6-5; clone size: NA; CDR3 protein: CASSPGTSEFF; CDR3 DNA: TGTGCCAGCAGCCCTGGGACTAGTGAGTTCTTC
D gene: NA; J gene: TRBJ1-5; V gene: TRBV6-1; clone size: NA; CDR3 protein: CASSEPRVGQPQHF; CDR3 DNA: TGTGCCAGCAGTGAACCCAGGGTGGGTCAGCCCCAGCATTTT